This record looks at one T cell receptor (beta chain) sequence and its context. Its antigen is currently unknown. It was with 60 Vbeta and 13 Jbeta primers that the PCR ran. Clones were sequenced by immunoSEQ multiplex PCR, and TCRdb holds only the in-frame ones, with some missing. The sample includes about 200,000 clones, 80% to 85% seen only once; the top ten take 2.7%. The record originates from a study of cytomegalovirus exposure and HLA in healthy donors. Study results and caveats: Reported performance of the classifier showed diagnosis of cytomegalovirus status with high specificity and sensitivity.

Looked up from germline, CDR1 is MNHEY and CDR2 is SVGAGI. Trimming removed 7 bases from V and 2 bases from J, with 12 bases in between. The CDR3 loop spans 14 amino acids. This rearrangement joins TRBV6-5 to TRBJ1-5, with a weak D call TRBD1 (5 bases). Sequencing was done on a sample of PBMCs. The receptor comes from a middle-aged woman in good health and CMV-seronegative. The CDR3 spells CASTAAGGNQPQHF. As DNA, the CDR3 is TGTGCCAGCACCGCAGCGGGGGGCAATCAGCCCCAGCATTTT.